These T cell receptor beta chains were read from a single sample in a study of blood T cell repertoires in COVID-19. Produced via immunoSEQ multiplex PCR; TCRdb's table is partial and in-frame only. The table has 200,000 to 300,000 clones, 85% seen once. The sample taken for sequencing was peripheral blood. Source of these receptors: a woman aged 60-75 years with active or convalescent COVID-19. Each CDR3 is given with its conserved first and last residue. D genes are given only for firm matches. Part of the rows lack a size; the others show once, few, many or a class for expanded clones.

V: TRBV21-1; D: .; J: TRBJ2-1; size: .; CDR3: CASSRLTSGEQFF; DNA: TGTGCCAGCAGCAGACTGACTAGCGGTGAGCAGTTCTTC
V: TRBV19; D: TRBD2; J: TRBJ2-3; size: .; CDR3: CASSIVGGRATDTQYF; DNA: TGTGCCAGTAGTATAGTCGGAGGGAGGGCCACAGATACGCAGTATTTT
V: TRBV4-1; D: .; J: TRBJ1-5; size: .; CDR3: CASSQDLQGHNQPQHF; DNA: TGCGCCAGCAGCCAAGATCTACAGGGCCACAATCAGCCCCAGCATTTT
V: TRBV2; D: .; J: TRBJ2-2; size: .; CDR3: CASRGGHTGELFF; DNA: TGTGCCAGCAGGGGCGGGCACACCGGGGAGCTGTTTTTT
V: TRBV4-2; D: TRBD2; J: TRBJ2-2; size: .; CDR3: CASSQRAGDTGELFF; DNA: TGTGCCAGCAGCCAACGTGCGGGGGATACCGGGGAGCTGTTTTTT
V: TRBV3-1/TRBV3-2; D: TRBD1; J: TRBJ1-3; size: .; CDR3: CASSQPARGLGNTIYF; DNA: TGTGCCAGCAGCCAACCCGCCAGGGGGTTAGGAAACACCATATATTTT
V: TRBV2; D: .; J: TRBJ1-3; size: once; CDR3: CASSLSGWFGNTIYF; DNA: TGTGCCAGCAGTCTATCAGGGTGGTTTGGAAACACCATATATTTT
V: TRBV7-3; D: .; J: TRBJ2-7; size: .; CDR3: CASSLGGSTLQYF; DNA: TGTGCCAGCAGCTTAGGAGGGTCTACGTTGCAGTACTTC
V: TRBV5-1; D: TRBD1; J: TRBJ2-2; size: .; CDR3: CASSGQGATGELFF; DNA: TGCGCCAGCAGTGGACAGGGGGCTACCGGGGAGCTGTTTTTT
V: TRBV30; D: .; J: TRBJ2-7; size: .; CDR3: CAWSEGLSYEQYF; DNA: TGTGCCTGGAGTGAGGGACTGTCCTACGAGCAGTACTTC
V: TRBV7-2; D: .; J: TRBJ1-6; size: .; CDR3: CASSPFSVANSPLHF; DNA: TGTGCCAGCAGCCCCTTCTCAGTAGCCAATTCACCCCTCCACTTT
V: TRBV28; D: .; J: TRBJ1-4; size: .; CDR3: CASSSGMGPREKLFF; DNA: TGTGCCAGCAGTTCCGGGATGGGCCCCAGGGAAAAACTGTTTTTT
V: TRBV18; D: .; J: TRBJ1-2; size: .; CDR3: CASSPASGGYGYTF; DNA: TGTGCCAGCTCACCTGCCTCGGGGGGCTATGGCTACACCTTC
V: TRBV5-1; D: TRBD1; J: TRBJ1-6; size: once; CDR3: CASSFGTEDNSPLHF; DNA: TGCGCCAGCAGCTTCGGGACAGAGGATAATTCACCCCTCCACTTT
V: TRBV2; D: TRBD2; J: TRBJ2-5; size: .; CDR3: CASSGQLAGEETQYF; DNA: TGTGCCAGCAGTGGCCAACTAGCGGGAGAAGAGACCCAGTACTTC
V: TRBV21-1; D: .; J: TRBJ2-4; size: .; CDR3: CASSKIEGGSKNIQYF; DNA: TGTGCCAGCAGCAAAATAGAGGGGGGGTCCAAAAACATTCAGTACTTC
V: TRBV28; D: TRBD1; J: TRBJ1-1; size: .; CDR3: CASRTGSYTEAFF; DNA: TGTGCCAGCAGGACAGGGTCTTACACTGAAGCTTTCTTT
V: TRBV2; D: .; J: TRBJ1-2; size: .; CDR3: CASRTGRYGYTF; DNA: TGTGCCAGCAGGACTGGCCGCTATGGCTACACCTTC
V: TRBV7-8; D: .; J: TRBJ2-2; size: .; CDR3: CASRQGSPGELFF; DNA: TGTGCCAGCAGACAGGGATCCCCCGGGGAGCTGTTTTTT
V: TRBV29-1; D: TRBD1; J: TRBJ1-2; size: .; CDR3: CSVEDRGHGYTF; DNA: TGCAGCGTTGAGGACAGGGGGCATGGCTACACCTTC
V: TRBV5-1; D: .; J: TRBJ1-4; size: .; CDR3: CASSQQGSNEKLFF; DNA: TGCGCCAGCAGCCAACAGGGTTCTAATGAAAAACTGTTTTTT
V: TRBV10-3; D: .; J: TRBJ1-6; size: once; CDR3: CAISFGGLNNSPLHF; DNA: TGTGCCATCAGTTTCGGGGGGTTGAACAATTCACCCCTCCACTTT
V: TRBV7-8; D: .; J: TRBJ1-1; size: .; CDR3: CASSLAGQNTEAFF; DNA: TGTGCCAGCAGCTTAGCCGGACAGAACACTGAAGCTTTCTTT
V: TRBV5-1; D: .; J: TRBJ1-1; size: .; CDR3: CASLRVPGNTEAFF; DNA: TGCGCCAGTTTACGGGTACCGGGGAACACTGAAGCTTTCTTT
V: TRBV6-1; D: .; J: TRBJ1-3; size: .; CDR3: CASSEVRAGAIYF; DNA: TGTGCCAGCAGTGAAGTTCGCGCGGGGGCCATATATTTT
V: TRBV3-1/TRBV3-2; D: TRBD1; J: TRBJ1-3; size: few; CDR3: CASSQDHPGQGIGWDTIYF; DNA: TGTGCCAGCAGCCAAGATCATCCGGGACAGGGGATAGGTTGGGACACCATATATTTT
V: TRBV7-3; D: .; J: TRBJ2-1; size: .; CDR3: CASSYGAEGRSYNEQFF; DNA: TGTGCCAGCAGCTATGGGGCCGAGGGGAGGTCCTACAATGAGCAGTTCTTC
V: TRBV11-3; D: TRBD2; J: TRBJ2-5; size: .; CDR3: CASSQGLAGGWETQYF; DNA: TGTGCCAGCAGCCAGGGACTAGCGGGAGGGTGGGAGACCCAGTACTTC
V: TRBV11-3; D: TRBD1; J: TRBJ1-1; size: .; CDR3: CASSEDRVGTEAFF; DNA: TGTGCCAGCAGCGAAGACAGGGTGGGCACTGAAGCTTTCTTT
V: TRBV12-3/TRBV12-4; D: TRBD1; J: TRBJ1-1; size: once; CDR3: CATREGARGAFF; DNA: TGTGCCACCAGGGAGGGGGCGCGGGGAGCTTTCTTT
V: TRBV10-3; D: .; J: TRBJ1-2; size: .; CDR3: CAISESVTSSYGYTF; DNA: TGTGCCATCAGTGAGTCCGTAACATCCTCCTATGGCTACACCTTC
V: TRBV2; D: .; J: TRBJ1-1; size: few; CDR3: CASSERMWTEAFF; DNA: TGTGCCAGCAGTGAGAGGATGTGGACTGAAGCTTTCTTT
V: TRBV9; D: .; J: TRBJ1-3; size: once; CDR3: CASSVGGNSGNTIYF; DNA: TGTGCCAGCAGCGTAGGCGGCAACTCTGGAAACACCATATATTTT
V: TRBV27; D: .; J: TRBJ1-5; size: few; CDR3: CASRRDGNQPQHF; DNA: TGTGCCAGCAGGCGGGACGGGAATCAGCCCCAGCATTTT
V: TRBV28; D: TRBD1; J: TRBJ1-2; size: .; CDR3: CASIRDRGPTGYTF; DNA: TGTGCCAGCATCCGGGACAGGGGACCGACTGGCTACACCTTC
V: TRBV7-6; D: .; J: TRBJ2-7; size: .; CDR3: CASSLGAPTGASYEQYF; DNA: TGTGCCAGCAGCTTAGGGGCCCCTACAGGAGCATCCTACGAGCAGTACTTC
V: TRBV18; D: .; J: TRBJ1-2; size: .; CDR3: CASSLRTAGSYYGYTF; DNA: TGTGCCAGCTCACTCCGTACCGCGGGGTCATACTATGGCTACACCTTC
V: TRBV19; D: TRBD1; J: TRBJ1-2; size: .; CDR3: CASSTAGGYVYGYTF; DNA: TGTGCCAGTAGTACGGCAGGGGGCTATGTCTATGGCTACACCTTC
V: TRBV5-4; D: .; J: TRBJ2-7; size: .; CDR3: CASSLTGSHEQYF; DNA: TGTGCCAGCAGCTTGACAGGTTCCCACGAGCAGTACTTC
V: TRBV21-1; D: .; J: TRBJ2-3; size: .; CDR3: CASSPQGAEYTQYF; DNA: TGTGCCAGCAGCCCCCAAGGGGCGGAGTATACGCAGTATTTT
V: TRBV6-5; D: .; J: TRBJ1-1; size: .; CDR3: CAVRGSRTEAFF; DNA: TGTGCCGTCAGGGGTTCGAGGACTGAAGCTTTCTTT
V: TRBV11-2; D: .; J: TRBJ2-3; size: .; CDR3: CASSHYMASTDTQYF; DNA: TGTGCCAGCAGTCACTATATGGCTAGCACAGATACGCAGTATTTT
V: TRBV29-1; D: TRBD1; J: TRBJ2-1; size: .; CDR3: CSATTGAYNEQFF; DNA: TGCAGCGCCACAACAGGGGCCTACAATGAGCAGTTCTTC
V: TRBV5-4; D: .; J: TRBJ2-3; size: .; CDR3: CASSSGARHADTQYF; DNA: TGTGCCAGCAGCTCTGGGGCCCGCCACGCAGATACGCAGTATTTT
V: TRBV5-1; D: TRBD2; J: TRBJ2-3; size: .; CDR3: CASSFLTSGSTDTQYF; DNA: TGCGCCAGCTCCTTTCTGACTAGCGGTTCCACAGATACGCAGTATTTT
V: TRBV19; D: .; J: TRBJ2-3; size: .; CDR3: CASSILGTPEMDTQYF; DNA: TGTGCCAGTAGTATCTTAGGGACTCCCGAAATGGATACGCAGTATTTT
V: TRBV30; D: .; J: TRBJ1-2; size: .; CDR3: CAWIVARDYGYTF; DNA: TGTGCCTGGATAGTGGCGCGGGACTATGGCTACACCTTC
V: TRBV24-1; D: .; J: TRBJ2-1; size: .; CDR3: CATSGRTPYNEQFF; DNA: TGTGCCACCAGTGGTCGTACACCTTACAATGAGCAGTTCTTC